This T cell receptor (beta chain) was sequenced for a study of cytomegalovirus exposure and HLA in healthy donors. Whole-study results and caveats: Within an earlier analysis, most TCR beta V segments proved productive either about 87% or about 30% of the time. Later analysis showed TCR association rates varying by HLA locus, highest for DRB1 and lowest for HLA-C.

Regarding this clone: Its antigen is still unknown.

The PCR used 60 Vbeta and 13 Jbeta primers. Libraries were prepared by immunoSEQ multiplex PCR; TCRdb keeps only in-frame clonotypes and omits some of them. The table lists 85,000 to 130,000 clones, about two thirds of them singletons. The germline CDR1 and CDR2 sequences are SGHTA and FQGTGA. CDR3 length: 13 amino acids. Trimming shortened V by 5 bases and J by 5 bases, and 12 bases separated the two germline ends. Donors were ostensibly healthy at sampling, although undocumented immune exposures were probable. The chain links TRBV7-3 to TRBJ2-5, with a tentative D call TRBD2 (5 bases). This TCR was sampled from a female donor in good health and CMV-seronegative. Source material: PBMCs. For the CDR3, the DNA is TGTGCCAGCAGCCGGGGTAGCCGGGAGACCCAGTACTTC. Translated, it gives CASSRGSRETQYF. Full variable domain (missing parts from reference TRBV7-3 and TRBJ2-5): GAGVSQTPSNKVTEKGKYVELRCDPISGHTALYWYRQSLGQGPEFLIYFQGTGAADDSGLPNDRFFAVRPEGSVSTLKIQRTERGDSAVYLCASSRGSRETQYFGPGTRLLVL.